This entry lists 22 T cell receptor beta chains sequenced from one sample in a study of regulatory T cells in long-lasting Graves disease. Sample time point: newly diagnosed GD, antithyroid drugs for less than 3 months. PBMC RNA was the source of the TCR library. For TCR beta, libraries came from iRepertoire HTBI primers and Arm-PCR of CDR3 regions. TCRdb re-called the multiplex PCR reads through MiXCR, storing one row per CDR3 protein. Of roughly 420,000 distinct CDR3 sequences in the sample, 16% were seen once. The same specimen was also included in a second study, on T cells in Graves' hyperthyroidism and ophthalmopathy.

Sequenced material: peripheral blood mononuclear cells (PBMCs), taken at new diagnosis, from a patient treated with antithyroid drugs. The receptors come from a woman aged 25 to 39 with Graves disease.

This clonotype was picked up many times. The gene calls are TRBV12-3 or TRBV12-4 and TRBJ1-2, with D unclear. Trimming shortened V by 1 base and J by 4 bases, and 7 bases separated the two germline ends. This CDR3 contains 13 residues. The CDR3 is CASSLGSFYGYTF. The CDR3 DNA is TGTGCCAGCAGTTTAGGGAGCTTCTATGGCTACACCTTC.

This clonotype was detected ten times or more. CDR3 in DNA: TGTGCCAGCAGCCAGGGTAGAGACAACAATGAGCAGTTCTTC. The encoded protein is CASSQGRDNNEQFF. This sequence joins TRBV3-1 and TRBJ2-1, with D hard to call. This CDR3 spans 14 amino acids. From germline, CDR1 is LGHDT and CDR2 YNNKEL (reference sequence). The V end lost 3 bases, the J end lost 5 bases, and 11 bases lay between the germline ends.

The V gene is TRBV6-5, the J gene TRBJ2-3; 11 nucleotides match TRBD1. The V segment lost 2 bases and the J segment 1 base; nucleotides outside the gene matches: 5. There are 17 residues in the CDR3. CDR1 and CDR2 (germline): MNHEY, SVGAGI. For the CDR3, the DNA is TGTGCCAGCAGTTACCTGGGACAGGGGGTAGGCACAGATACGCAGTATTTT. This encodes CASSYLGQGVGTDTQYF.

A note on this clonotype: At one boundary the junction diverges from the germline segment, which might be a read error. This chain connects TRBV7-9 to TRBJ2-7; 9 positions agree with TRBD2. The CDR3 is made up of 16 amino acids. In germline, CDR1 is SEHNR, CDR2 FQNEAQ (reference sequence). The CDR3 DNA reads TGTGCCAGCAGCTTTTTCAGCGGGAGGCTTTCCTACGGGCAGTACTTC. Its translation is CASSFFSGRLSYGQYF.

A word on this clonotype: This may come from a read error, since a much larger clone is one base off. The V call is TRBV28, the J call TRBJ1-5; D not certain. The germline CDR1 and CDR2 sequences are MDHEN and SYDVKM. The CDR3 runs 14 residues. Trimming took 3 bases from V and 3 from J, leaving 9 bases between them. As DNA, the CDR3 is TGTGCCAGCAGTTTTCAGGCGCCCAATCAGCCCCAGCATTTT. Its translation: CASSFQAPNQPQHF.

The V call is TRBV5-4, the J call TRBJ1-1; 8 bases map to TRBD1. This CDR3 is built from 15 residues. The junction had 9 bases not matched to a gene; V was cut back by 4 bases and J by 4 bases. Germline loops: CDR1 SGHNT, CDR2 YYREEE (reference sequence). The CDR3 here is CASSTRQGWGTEAFF. The CDR3 DNA follows: TGTGCCAGCAGCACCCGACAGGGGTGGGGCACTGAAGCTTTCTTT.

In its sample, this clonotype was seen many times. J is TRBJ2-7 and V is TRBV11-2; unclear D gene. The germline V gene encodes CDR1 SGHAT and CDR2 FQNNGV. This CDR3 spans 15 amino acids. The V gene lost 5 bases and the J gene lost 5 bases, with 19 bases spanning the gap. DNA for the CDR3: TGTGCCAGCAGCCCCCCAGCAGGTTCGGTAGACGAGCAGTACTTC. It codes for CASSPPAGSVDEQYF. Combining the CDR3 with reference TRBV11-2 and TRBJ2-7 gives the whole variable domain EAGVAQSPRYKIIEKRQSVAFWCNPISGHATLYWYQQILGQGPKLLIQFQNNGVVDDSQLPKDRFSAERLKGVDSTLKIQPAKLEDSAVYLCASSPPAGSVDEQYFGPGTRLTVT.

This clonotype showed up many times. The J gene is TRBJ2-7, the V gene TRBV2; 7 positions agree with TRBD2. CDR1 is SNHLY and CDR2 is FYNNEI in the germline V gene. The CDR3 is 15 residues long. The V gene end was trimmed by 2 bases and the J gene end by 4 bases; junction bases not matched to a gene: 8. This CDR3 reads CASSEREASGYEQYF. The CDR3 coding sequence is TGTGCCAGCAGTGAACGGGAGGCCTCAGGGTACGAGCAGTACTTC. Complete variable domain (other parts from reference TRBV2 and TRBJ2-7): EPEVTQTPSHQVTQMGQEVILRCVPISNHLYFYWYRQILGQKVEFLVSFYNNEISEKSEIFDDQFSVERPDGSNFTLKIRSTKLEDSAMYFCASSEREASGYEQYFGPGTRLTVT.

This clonotype was counted many times. The V gene is TRBV14, the J gene TRBJ2-7; D unclear. This CDR3 comprises 15 residues. CDR1 and CDR2 (germline): SGHDN, FVKESK. Trimming took off 0 bases at V and 6 bases at J, with 15 bases between the two ends. The CDR3 region has the DNA TGTGCCAGCAGCCAAGATCTACTCTATGGTTCCGAGCAGTACTTC. Residues: CASSQDLLYGSEQYF. Filled out from reference TRBV14 and TRBJ2-7, the complete variable domain reads EAGVTQFPSHSVIEKGQTVTLRCDPISGHDNLYWYRRVMGKEIKFLLHFVKESKQDESGMPNNRFLAERTGGTYSTLKVQPAELEDSGVYFCASSQDLLYGSEQYFGPGTRLTVT.

This clonotype turned up a few times. Without the conserved terminal phenylalanine or tryptophan, this CDR3 likely stems from a read error. The genes are TRBV11-2 and TRBJ1-5; no clear D gene. Germline V CDR1 and CDR2: SGHAT, FQNNGV. This CDR3 is built from 15 residues. The ends were cut back, 0 bases at V and 1 base at J, with 7 bases in the middle. CDR3 loop: CASSLDGRSNQPQHL. The CDR3, as DNA: TGTGCCAGCAGCTTAGACGGGAGGAGCAATCAGCCCCAGCATCTT.

The gene calls are TRBV19 and TRBJ1-1; a weak D match, TRBD1 (5 bases). The CDR3 extends over 14 amino acids. Germline V gene lookup returns CDR1 LNHDA and CDR2 SQIVND (reference sequence). Trimming left V 6 bases short and J 1 base short, with 12 bases between. In DNA form, the CDR3 reads TGTGCCAGTAGCATAAGGGGCGGGAACACTGAAGCTTTCTTT. It translates to CASSIRGGNTEAFF.

The V gene is TRBV11-1, the J gene TRBJ2-3, with 10 bases aligning to TRBD1. Germline V gene lookup returns CDR1 SGHAT and CDR2 FQDESV (reference sequence). Trimming took 5 bases from V and 5 from J; bases not matched to a gene: 10. The CDR3 runs 16 residues. The DNA for the CDR3 is TGTGCCAGCAGCCTGGACAGGGGGTCCTCTGTAGATACGCAGTATTTT. Translation: CASSLDRGSSVDTQYF.

This sequence joins TRBV25-1 and TRBJ2-5; 9 nucleotides agree with TRBD1. Germline CDR1 MGHDK, CDR2 SYGVNS. The CDR3 sequence is 15 residues long. V shed 3 bases and J 2 bases; nucleotides not matched to a gene: 4. CDR3 sequence reads: CASSDDRGLQETQYF. The CDR3 nucleotides are TGTGCCAGCAGTGACGACAGGGGGTTGCAAGAGACCCAGTACTTC.

This clonotype was observed at least ten times. At one end the junction does not follow the germline gene, possibly because of a read error. This rearrangement joins TRBV20-1 to TRBJ2-1; D is unresolved. The germline V gene has CDR1 DFQATT and CDR2 SNEGSKA (reference sequence). The CDR3 runs to 8 residues. The CDR3 DNA is TGCAGTGCTACTCAATCTATCTTC. Translation gives CSATQSIF.

V gene TRBV10-3 combines with J gene TRBJ2-1; 7 bases match TRBD1. V shed 7 bases, J shed 7 bases, and the junction held 7 bases outside the gene matches. Germline V CDR1 and CDR2: ENHRY, SYGVKD. This CDR3 is built from 13 residues. CDR3 coding DNA: TGTGCCATCACCCCGACAGGGAAGAATGAGCAGTTCTTC. As protein: CAITPTGKNEQFF.

As regards this clonotype: This could be a read error, since a much larger clone is one nucleotide away. The rearrangement uses TRBV13 and TRBJ2-1; 11 nucleotides match TRBD2. The J call may be faulty, since TRBJ2-5 better matches the DNA end. Germline values: CDR1 PRHDT, CDR2 FYEKMQ (reference sequence). CDR3 length equals 16 residues. CDR3 sequence (DNA): TGTGCCAGCAGGGGGACTAGCGGTTGGTACCGAGAGACCCAGTACTTC. It specifies CASRGTSGWYRETQYF.

This clonotype was counted only a few times. This sequence joins TRBV10-3 and TRBJ2-1, with 10 nucleotides matching TRBD2. V dropped 6 bases and J dropped 7; count of bases not matched to a gene: 6. This CDR3 is built from 14 residues. The germline V gene encodes CDR1 ENHRY and CDR2 SYGVKD. CDR3 DNA: TGTGCCATCAGCTCACTAGCGGGAAGGAATGAGCAGTTCTTC. It yields the protein CAISSLAGRNEQFF.

Points on this clonotype: A read error is likely here: a far larger clone is one base away. The chain has TRBV7-9 and TRBJ2-1, with D perhaps matching TRBD1 (6 bases). V was trimmed by 4 bases and J by 10 bases, leaving 14 bases between them. The CDR3 length is 13 residues. Germline V gives CDR1 SEHNR, CDR2 FQNEAQ (reference sequence). CDR3: CASSSTGIGEQFF. The DNA for the CDR3 is TGTGCCAGCAGCTCTACAGGGATCGGCGAGCAGTTCTTC.

This clonotype occurred many times. J is TRBJ2-6 and V is TRBV7-8; D gene unclear. The CDR3 sequence is 15 residues long. Germline assignment: CDR1 SGHVS and CDR2 FQNEAQ. V gave up 1 base and J gave up 0 bases, with 4 bases separating them. Here the CDR3 DNA reads TGTGCCAGCAGCTTAGTTCCCTCTGGGGCCAACGTCCTGACTTTC. Translated, it gives CASSLVPSGANVLTF.

This clonotype has more than one count but fewer than ten. This chain connects TRBV20-1 to TRBJ2-1; D unclear. The V end lost 6 bases, the J end lost 4 bases, and 19 bases lay between the germline ends. The CDR3 loop spans 15 amino acids. CDR1 and CDR2 (germline): DFQATT, SNEGSKA (reference sequence). The CDR3 protein is CSAPVPPLIYNEQFF. The DNA for the CDR3 is TGCAGTGCCCCCGTCCCTCCCCTCATATACAATGAGCAGTTCTTC.

Many counts were recorded for this clonotype. The chain couples TRBV2 to TRBJ2-7; D call uncertain. V was pared by 6 bases and J by 7 bases, with 16 bases between. CDR3 length: 13 residues. The germline CDR1 and CDR2 sequences are SNHLY and FYNNEI. CDR3 bases: TGTGCCAGCAGGCAAGGGCCGGGCGGTGAGCAGTACTTC. Encoded protein: CASRQGPGGEQYF. The full variable domain, with the rest looked up from reference TRBV2 and TRBJ2-7, is EPEVTQTPSHQVTQMGQEVILRCVPISNHLYFYWYRQILGQKVEFLVSFYNNEISEKSEIFDDQFSVERPDGSNFTLKIRSTKLEDSAMYFCASRQGPGGEQYFGPGTRLTVT.

This clonotype was seen many times. This sequence joins TRBV19 and TRBJ2-3, with D unresolved. The CDR3 spans 12 residues. Germline V gene lookup returns CDR1 LNHDA and CDR2 SQIVND (reference sequence). The V end lost 3 bases, the J end lost 4 bases, and 5 bases lay between the germline ends. The CDR3, as DNA: TGTGCCAGTAGTATTCCGCCAGATACGCAGTATTTT. Its protein product is CASSIPPDTQYF.